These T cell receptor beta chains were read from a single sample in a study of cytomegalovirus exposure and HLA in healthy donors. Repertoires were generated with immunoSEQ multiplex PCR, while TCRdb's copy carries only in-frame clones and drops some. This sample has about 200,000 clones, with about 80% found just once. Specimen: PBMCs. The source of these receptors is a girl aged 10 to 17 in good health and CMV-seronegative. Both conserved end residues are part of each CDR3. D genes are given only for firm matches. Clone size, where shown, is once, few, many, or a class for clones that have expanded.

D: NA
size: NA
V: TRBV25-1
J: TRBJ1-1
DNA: TGTGCCAGCAGTGAATCCTCGGGGGGGCGAACAACTGAAGCTTTCTTT
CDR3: CASSESSGGRTTEAFF

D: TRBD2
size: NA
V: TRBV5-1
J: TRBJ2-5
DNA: TGCGCCAGCAGCAAATTAGCGGGAGGCCGGGGAGAGACCCAGTACTTC
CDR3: CASSKLAGGRGETQYF

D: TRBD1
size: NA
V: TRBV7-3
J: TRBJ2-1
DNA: TGTGCCAGCAGCTCAACAGGGGGAACCTACAATGAGCAGTTCTTC
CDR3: CASSSTGGTYNEQFF

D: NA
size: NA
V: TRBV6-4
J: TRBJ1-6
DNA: TGTGCCAGCAGTGACTCCGGGATTAGTTCACCCCTCCACTTT
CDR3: CASSDSGISSPLHF

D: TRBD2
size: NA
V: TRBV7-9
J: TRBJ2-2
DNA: TGTGCCAGCAGCCGGGGGGGAAACACCGGGGAGCTGTTTTTT
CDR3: CASSRGGNTGELFF

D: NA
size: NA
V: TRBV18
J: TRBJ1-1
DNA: TGTGCCAGCTCGCCCTCGGGAGGGTTGAACACTGAAGCTTTCTTT
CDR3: CASSPSGGLNTEAFF

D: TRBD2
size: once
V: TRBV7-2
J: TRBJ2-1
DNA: TGTGCCAGCAGCCCAGGGACTAGCGGGAGAAAATCCTACAATGAGCAGTTCTTC
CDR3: CASSPGTSGRKSYNEQFF

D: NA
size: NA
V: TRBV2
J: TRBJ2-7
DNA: TGTGCCAGCAGTGGTTTTCGCCCAGGGGACGAGCAGTACTTC
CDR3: CASSGFRPGDEQYF

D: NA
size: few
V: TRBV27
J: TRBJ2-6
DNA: TGTGCCAGCAGTTTACGGAGATACGCTGGGGCCAACGTCCTGACTTTC
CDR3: CASSLRRYAGANVLTF

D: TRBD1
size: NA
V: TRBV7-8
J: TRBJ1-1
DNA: TGTGCCAGCAGCCTTCAAGGACAGGGCATTGTAACTGAAGCTTTCTTT
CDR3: CASSLQGQGIVTEAFF

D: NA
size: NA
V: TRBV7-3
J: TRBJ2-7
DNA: TGTGCCAGCAGCTTAGTTAGGGGCCACGAGCAGTACTTC
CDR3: CASSLVRGHEQYF

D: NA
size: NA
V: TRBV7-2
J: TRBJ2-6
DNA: TGTGCCAGCAGCTTGCCCGTTCCGGGAGGGGCCAACGTCCTGACTTTC
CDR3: CASSLPVPGGANVLTF

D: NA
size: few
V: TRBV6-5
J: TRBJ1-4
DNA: TGTGCCAGCAGTCGGGGGGGACGGTCCCTTGAAAAACTGTTTTTT
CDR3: CASSRGGRSLEKLFF

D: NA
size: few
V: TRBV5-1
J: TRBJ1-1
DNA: TGCGCCAGCAGCAGCGGACGGGGCACTGAAGCTTTCTTT
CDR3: CASSSGRGTEAFF

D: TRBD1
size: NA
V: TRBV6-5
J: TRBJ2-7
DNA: TGTGCCAGCAGAAAGGGACAGGGGAAATCCTACGAGCAGTACTTC
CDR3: CASRKGQGKSYEQYF

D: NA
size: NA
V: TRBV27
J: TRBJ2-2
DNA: TGTACCAGCAGGCTCGGACAGACGAACACCGGGGAGCTGTTTTTT
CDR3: CTSRLGQTNTGELFF

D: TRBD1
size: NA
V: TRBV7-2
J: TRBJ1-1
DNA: TGTGCCAGCAGCATAGCCGGGACAGCAAACACTGAAGCTTTCTTT
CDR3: CASSIAGTANTEAFF

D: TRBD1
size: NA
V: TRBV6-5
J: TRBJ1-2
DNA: TGTGCCAGCAGTTACTCCCCCGGGACAGGCTATGGCTACACCTTC
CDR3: CASSYSPGTGYGYTF

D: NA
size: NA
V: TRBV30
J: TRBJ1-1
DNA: TGTGCCTGGAGTGTACTATCAGGGGCCGCAGCTTTCTTT
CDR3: CAWSVLSGAAAFF

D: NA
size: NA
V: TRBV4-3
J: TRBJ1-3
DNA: TGCGCCAGCAGCCAAGAAAGGGGAACTGGAAACACCATATATTTT
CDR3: CASSQERGTGNTIYF

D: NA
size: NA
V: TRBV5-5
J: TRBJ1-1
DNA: TGTGCCAGCAGCTTAGGAGTGAACACTGAAGCTTTCTTT
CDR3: CASSLGVNTEAFF

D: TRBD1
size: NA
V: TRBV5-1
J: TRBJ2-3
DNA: TGCGCCAGCAGCTTGAGTTCTTCGGGACAGGGGATAGATACGCAGTATTTT
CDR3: CASSLSSSGQGIDTQYF

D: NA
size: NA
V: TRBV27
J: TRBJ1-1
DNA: TGTGCCAGCAGTGACGGTTGGGGGGTGAACACTGAAGCTTTCTTT
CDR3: CASSDGWGVNTEAFF

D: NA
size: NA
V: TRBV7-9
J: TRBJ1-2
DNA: TGTGCCAGCAGCTTAGGGGGGGTCAGGGTCGATGGCTACACCTTC
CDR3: CASSLGGVRVDGYTF

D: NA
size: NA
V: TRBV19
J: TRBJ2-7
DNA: TGTGCCAGTAATCCCTCAAGGGCTAGCGACCGAAACGAGCAGTACTTC
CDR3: CASNPSRASDRNEQYF

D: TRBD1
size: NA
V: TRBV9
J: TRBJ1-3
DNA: TGTGCCAGCAGCCCCCTTCGGGACAGCCCTGGAAACACCATATATTTT
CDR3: CASSPLRDSPGNTIYF

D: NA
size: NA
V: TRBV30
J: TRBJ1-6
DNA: TGTGCCTGGACAGGGTTCTCCTATAATTCACCCCTCCACTTT
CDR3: CAWTGFSYNSPLHF

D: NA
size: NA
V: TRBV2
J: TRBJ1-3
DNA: TGTGCCAGCTCGGACAGCTCTGGAAACACCATATATTTT
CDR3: CASSDSSGNTIYF

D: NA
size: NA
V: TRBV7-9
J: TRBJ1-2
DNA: TGTGCCAGCAGCTTAGGCGGGGGCTCCTATGGCTACACCTTC
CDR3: CASSLGGGSYGYTF

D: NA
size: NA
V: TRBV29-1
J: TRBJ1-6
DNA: TGCAGCGTTATACAGGGTGATTCACCCCTCCACTTT
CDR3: CSVIQGDSPLHF

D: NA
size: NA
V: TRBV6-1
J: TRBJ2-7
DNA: TGTGCCAGCAGTGGGGCCGGTCAGGGATACGAGCAGTACTTC
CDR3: CASSGAGQGYEQYF

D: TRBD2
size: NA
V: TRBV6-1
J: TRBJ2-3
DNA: TGTGCCAGCAGTGGGTATAGCGGGTGGAAAAATACGCAGTATTTT
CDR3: CASSGYSGWKNTQYF

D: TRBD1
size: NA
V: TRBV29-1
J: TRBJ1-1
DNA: TGCAGCGTTGACAGGGGGCGAACTGAAGCTTTCTTT
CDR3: CSVDRGRTEAFF

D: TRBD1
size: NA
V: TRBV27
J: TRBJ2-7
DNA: TGTGCCAGCAGCCGGGACAGGGGAAGGGTCTACGAGCAGTACTTC
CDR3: CASSRDRGRVYEQYF

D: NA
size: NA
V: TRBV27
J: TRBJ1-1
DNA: TGTGCCAGCAGTTCCAGTAGGCGGACTGAAGCTTTCTTT
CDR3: CASSSSRRTEAFF

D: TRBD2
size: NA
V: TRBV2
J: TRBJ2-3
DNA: TGTGCCAGCAGCCCTCTAGCGGGAGCCCGCGATACGCAGTATTTT
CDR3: CASSPLAGARDTQYF

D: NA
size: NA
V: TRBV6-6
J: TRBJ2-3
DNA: TGTGCCAGCAGTTACTCGAGTCCCACAGATACGCAGTATTTT
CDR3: CASSYSSPTDTQYF

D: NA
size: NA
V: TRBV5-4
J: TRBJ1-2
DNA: TGTGCCAGCAGCTTGGACAGACGAGTCTATGGCTACACCTTC
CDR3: CASSLDRRVYGYTF

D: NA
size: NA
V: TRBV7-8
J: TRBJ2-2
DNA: TGTGCCAGCAGCTTAATAGCTACGAACACCGGGGAGCTGTTTTTT
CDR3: CASSLIATNTGELFF

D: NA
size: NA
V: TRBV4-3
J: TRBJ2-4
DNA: TGCGCCAGCGGAACGAGGCCGGGTACTCGGATTCAGTACTTC
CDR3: CASGTRPGTRIQYF

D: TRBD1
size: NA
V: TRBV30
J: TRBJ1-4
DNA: TGTGCCTGGAGGGGTCCCGGGACAGGGGGTGAAAAACTGTTTTTT
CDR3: CAWRGPGTGGEKLFF

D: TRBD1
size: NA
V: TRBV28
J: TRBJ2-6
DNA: TGTGCCAGCAGTTCGCTCACAATCCGGGCTCGACAGGGGGCTTACTCTGGGGCCAACGTCCTGACTTTC
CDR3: CASSSLTIRARQGAYSGANVLTF

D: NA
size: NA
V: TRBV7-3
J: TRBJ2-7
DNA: TGTGCCAGCAGCTTAATGGGCCCAGGGTACGAGCAGTACTTC
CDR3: CASSLMGPGYEQYF

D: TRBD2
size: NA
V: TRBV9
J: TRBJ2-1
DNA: TGTGCCAGCAGCTCAAGGACTAGCGGGGGGTCCTACAATGAGCAGTTCTTC
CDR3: CASSSRTSGGSYNEQFF

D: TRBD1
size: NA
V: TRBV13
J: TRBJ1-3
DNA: TGTGCCAGCAGCCAGGACAGGGCTGGAAACACCATATATTTT
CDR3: CASSQDRAGNTIYF

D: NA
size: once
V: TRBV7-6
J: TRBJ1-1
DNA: TGTGCCAGCAGCTTAGGTTCCGGGGAGAACACTGAAGCTTTCTTT
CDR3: CASSLGSGENTEAFF

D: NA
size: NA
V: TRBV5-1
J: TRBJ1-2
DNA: TGCGCCAGCAGCTTGAAGGTCCGGGACATTTGGGACTATGGCTACACCTTC
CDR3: CASSLKVRDIWDYGYTF

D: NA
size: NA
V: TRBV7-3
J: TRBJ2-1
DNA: TGTGCCGCCTCCTTGCCGCGCTCCTACAATGAGCAGTTCTTC
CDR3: CAASLPRSYNEQFF

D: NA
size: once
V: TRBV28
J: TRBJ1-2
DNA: TGTGCCAGCAGTCCCCTAAACTTAAACTATGGCTACACCTTC
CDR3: CASSPLNLNYGYTF

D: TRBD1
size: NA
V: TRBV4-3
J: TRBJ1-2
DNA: TGCGCCAGCAGCCCGACAGGGGACTATGGCTACACCTTC
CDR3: CASSPTGDYGYTF

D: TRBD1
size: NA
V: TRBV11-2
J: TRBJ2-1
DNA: TGTGCCAGCAGTTCGCGAGGCAGGGGGCGGCATGAGCAGTTCTTC
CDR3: CASSSRGRGRHEQFF

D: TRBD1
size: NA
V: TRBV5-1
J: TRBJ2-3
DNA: TGCGCCAGCGCCGGGACAGGGATCGCAGATACGCAGTATTTT
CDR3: CASAGTGIADTQYF

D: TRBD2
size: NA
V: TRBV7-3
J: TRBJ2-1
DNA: TGTGCCAGCAGCTTAGTGTCTAGCGGGGGGGATAGACGAGTATACAATGAGCAGTTCTTC
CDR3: CASSLVSSGGDRRVYNEQFF